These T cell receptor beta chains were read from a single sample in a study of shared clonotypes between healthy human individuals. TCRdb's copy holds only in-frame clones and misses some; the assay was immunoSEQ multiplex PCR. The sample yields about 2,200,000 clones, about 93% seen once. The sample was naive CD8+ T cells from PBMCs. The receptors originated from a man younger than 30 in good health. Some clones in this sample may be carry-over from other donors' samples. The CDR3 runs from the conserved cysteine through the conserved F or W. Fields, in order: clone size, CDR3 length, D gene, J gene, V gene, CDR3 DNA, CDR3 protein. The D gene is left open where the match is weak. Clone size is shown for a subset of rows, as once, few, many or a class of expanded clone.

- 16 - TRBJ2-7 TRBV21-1 TGTGCCAGCAGCAGGTGGACTAGCGGGAGGACTTTCGAGCAGTACTTC CASSRWTSGRTFEQYF
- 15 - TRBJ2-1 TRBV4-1 TGCGCCAGCAGCCACTCCAGACCTATTCGGGGTGAGCAGTTCTTC CASSHSRPIRGEQFF
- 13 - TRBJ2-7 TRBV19 TGTGCCAGTTCACTAGGGTTGTCCTACGAGCAGTACTTC CASSLGLSYEQYF
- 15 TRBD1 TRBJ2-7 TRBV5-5 TGTGCCAGCAGCTCCCGGGACAGGGGTTTCTACGAGCAGTACTTC CASSSRDRGFYEQYF
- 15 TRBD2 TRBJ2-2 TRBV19 TGTGCCAGTAGTATACCAGCGGGAGGCCGGGGGGAGCTGTTTTTT CASSIPAGGRGELFF
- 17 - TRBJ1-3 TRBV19 TGTGCCAGTAGTTTTTTCCGGGACCTCGAAGATGGAAACACCATATATTTT CASSFFRDLEDGNTIYF
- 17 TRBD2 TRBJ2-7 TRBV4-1 TGCGCCAGCAGCCTAAGTGAACTAGCGGGAGTGGTCTACGAGCAGTACTTC CASSLSELAGVVYEQYF
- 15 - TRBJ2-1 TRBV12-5 TGTGCTAGTGCCCTAAGCGTTTCCTCCTACAATGAGCAGTTCTTC CASALSVSSYNEQFF
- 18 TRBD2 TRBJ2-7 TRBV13 TGTGCCAGCAGCTTAGGAATAAGACTAGCGGGAGTGGGCTACGAGCAGTACTTC CASSLGIRLAGVGYEQYF
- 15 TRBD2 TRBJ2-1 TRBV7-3 TGTGCCAGCAGCTTGATAGCGGGAGATTACAATGAGCAGTTCTTC CASSLIAGDYNEQFF
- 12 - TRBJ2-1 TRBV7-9 TGTGCCAGCAGCTCCGGTCATCGTGAGCAGTTCTTC CASSSGHREQFF
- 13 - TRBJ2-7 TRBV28 TGTGCCAGCAGTTTCCAGGGAGTCTACGAGCAGTACTTC CASSFQGVYEQYF
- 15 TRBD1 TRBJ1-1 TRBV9 TGTGCCAGCAGCGAGAGGGGACAGGGGTACACTGAAGCTTTCTTT CASSERGQGYTEAFF
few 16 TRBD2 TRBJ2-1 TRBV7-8 TGTGCCAGCAGCTTAGGACTAGCGGGAGGGTACAATGAGCAGTTCTTC CASSLGLAGGYNEQFF
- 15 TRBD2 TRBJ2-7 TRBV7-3 TGTGCCAGCAGCTTCACTAGCGGGAGTGTCTACGAGCAGTACTTC CASSFTSGSVYEQYF
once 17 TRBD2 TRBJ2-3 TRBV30 TGTGCCTGCCTCGATTGGGGGGAGGGCCCGAGAACAGATACGCAGTATTTT CACLDWGEGPRTDTQYF
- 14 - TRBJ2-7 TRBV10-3 TGTGCCATCACCCCAGGAGGGAACTCCTACGAGCAGTACTTC CAITPGGNSYEQYF
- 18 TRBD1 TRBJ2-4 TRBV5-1 TGCGCCAGCAGCCCTACCGGGACAGGGAGAATGGCCAAAAACATTCAGTACTTC CASSPTGTGRMAKNIQYF
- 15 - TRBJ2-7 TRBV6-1 TGTGCCAGCAGTGAAGGGCATGGGTTTCGGTACGAGCAGTACTTC CASSEGHGFRYEQYF
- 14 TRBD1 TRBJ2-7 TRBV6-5 TGTGCCAGCAGCCTCGGGACAGGGGGCTCCGAGCAGTACTTC CASSLGTGGSEQYF
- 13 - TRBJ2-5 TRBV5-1 TGCGCCAGCAGCTTGTCCCTCCAAGAGACCCAGTACTTC CASSLSLQETQYF
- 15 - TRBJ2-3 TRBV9 TGTGCCAGCAGCGTAGTACAGGGCCTCCTGGATACGCAGTATTTT CASSVVQGLLDTQYF
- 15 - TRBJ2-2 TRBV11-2 TGTGCCAGCAGCCGCCGAGAGGGTAGGACCGGGGAGCTGTTTTTT CASSRREGRTGELFF
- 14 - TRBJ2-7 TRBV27 TGTGCCAGCAGTACGGGACGAGGGGTTTACGAGCAGTACTTC CASSTGRGVYEQYF
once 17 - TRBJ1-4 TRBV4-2 TGTGCCAGCAGCCAAGATATGAGGGGGGGCTTTCTCGAAAAACTGTTTTTT CASSQDMRGGFLEKLFF
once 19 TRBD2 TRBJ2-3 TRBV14 TGTGCCAGCAGGCCGGGACTAGCGGGTCCCGAGGGGGTCACAGATACGCAGTATTTT CASRPGLAGPEGVTDTQYF
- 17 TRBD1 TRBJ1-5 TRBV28 TGTGCCAGCAGTTTACGCTCCTCACAGGGGTCTGGCCAGCCCCAGCATTTT CASSLRSSQGSGQPQHF
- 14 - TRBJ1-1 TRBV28 TGTGCCAGCCGGCGGTGGGGGGGGAACACTGAAGCTTTCTTT CASRRWGGNTEAFF
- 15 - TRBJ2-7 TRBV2 TGTGCCAGCAGACACACAATAGACCTAAAGAGCGAGCAGTACTTC CASRHTIDLKSEQYF
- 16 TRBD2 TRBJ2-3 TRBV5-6 TGTGCCAGCACCCGGGTTAGCGGGCCCCGCACAGATACGCAGTATTTT CASTRVSGPRTDTQYF
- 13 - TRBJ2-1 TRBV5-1 TGCGCCAGCAGCCTGACTAGTTTCCATGAGCAGTTCTTC CASSLTSFHEQFF
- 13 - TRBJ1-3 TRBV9 TGTGCCAGCAGCCCACGTTCGGGTTACACCATATATTTT CASSPRSGYTIYF
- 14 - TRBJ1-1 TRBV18 TGTGCCAGCTCACCGAGCAGGGGAAAGACTGAAGCTTTCTTT CASSPSRGKTEAFF
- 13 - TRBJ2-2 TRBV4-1 TGCGCCAGCAGCCAATTCTTTGCCGGGGAGCTGTTTTTT CASSQFFAGELFF
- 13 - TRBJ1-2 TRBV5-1 TGCGCCAGCAGCTTGGTGTTATCCCATGGCTACACCTTC CASSLVLSHGYTF
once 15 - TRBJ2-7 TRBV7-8 TGTGCCAGCAGCCTGGACAGCCTTGACCCCTATTTAGAGTACTTC CASSLDSLDPYLEYF
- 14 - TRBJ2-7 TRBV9 TGTGCCAGCAGCGTAGCGGGCCAAAAGGGCGAGCAGTACTTC CASSVAGQKGEQYF
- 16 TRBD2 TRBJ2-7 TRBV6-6 TGTGCCAGCAGTTACACCCAGAGCGGGAGAATGAGCGAGCAGTACTTC CASSYTQSGRMSEQYF
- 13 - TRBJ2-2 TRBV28 TGTGCCACCGTGACAGGTAGCACCGGGGAGCTGTTTTTT CATVTGSTGELFF
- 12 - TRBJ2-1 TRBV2 TGTGCCACGAAAGCGTTCAGGGGTGAGCAGTTCTTC CATKAFRGEQFF
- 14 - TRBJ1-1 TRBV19 TGTGCCAGTAGTATCCCATCCTCTACCCTTGAAGCTTTCTTT CASSIPSSTLEAFF
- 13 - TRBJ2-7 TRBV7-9 TGTGCCAGCAGTCCGTTGACCTCCTACGAGCAGTACTTC CASSPLTSYEQYF
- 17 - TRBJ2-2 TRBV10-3 TGTGCCATCAGGGGAATTTTGGGGGTTACGAACACCGGGGAGCTGTTTTTT CAIRGILGVTNTGELFF
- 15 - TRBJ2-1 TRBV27 TGTGCCAGCAGTTTATCCAGGACACCTTACAATGAGCAGTTCTTC CASSLSRTPYNEQFF
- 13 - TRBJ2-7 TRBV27 TGTGCCAGCAGTTCCGGGACACTGTACGAGCAGTACTTC CASSSGTLYEQYF
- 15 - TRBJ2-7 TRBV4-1 TGCGCCAGCAGCCCAGAGGGACTGTCTTCCTACGAGCAGTACTTC CASSPEGLSSYEQYF
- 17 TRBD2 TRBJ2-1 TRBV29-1 TGCAGCGTTGACGGGCGGCCTGGACTAGTATCCCTCAATGAGCAGTTCTTC CSVDGRPGLVSLNEQFF
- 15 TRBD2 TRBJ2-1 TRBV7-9 TGTGCCAGCAGCTTAGCGCCTAGCGGGAGCTATGAGCAGTTCTTC CASSLAPSGSYEQFF